These 3 T cell receptor beta chains came from one sample sequenced in a study of cytomegalovirus exposure and HLA in healthy donors. The study ran its PCR with 60 Vbeta and 13 Jbeta primers. Using immunoSEQ multiplex PCR, the repertoire was profiled, and TCRdb retains in-frame clones only, with some absent. The sample carries over 100,000 clones, around 79% recorded once. Sequencing was carried out using PBMCs. The receptors originated from a woman in her thirties in good health and CMV-seropositive.

This chain links TRBV9 with TRBJ2-3; D might be TRBD2 (6 bases). The CDR3 is 16 residues long. Trimming removed 0 bases from V and 2 bases from J, with 13 bases in between. The V gene's germline CDR1 is SGDLS and CDR2 YYNGEE. This CDR3 is CASSVGGGGNTDTQYF. DNA for the CDR3: TGTGCCAGCAGCGTAGGGGGAGGAGGAAACACAGATACGCAGTATTTT.

The chain uses TRBV5-1 and TRBJ2-2; 8 bases agree with TRBD1. The CDR3 length is 18 residues. V was clipped by 1 base and J by 0 bases; unmatched bases: 8. From germline, CDR1 is SGHRS and CDR2 YFSETQ. Written as DNA, the CDR3 is TGCGCCAGCAGCTTGAAACAGGGGGACCATCCGAACACCGGGGAGCTGTTTTTT. This gives the protein CASSLKQGDHPNTGELFF.

This chain links TRBV6-1 with TRBJ2-5, with a possible D match to TRBD1 (6 bases). The DNA matches TRBJ2-7 better at its end, which makes the J call doubtful. The CDR3 length is 12 residues. Germline V gives CDR1 MNHNS, CDR2 SASEGT. This chain's CDR3 is CASRVTGYEQYF. DNA of the CDR3: TGTGCCAGCAGGGTGACAGGCTACGAGCAGTACTTC.